This paragraph covers one T cell receptor (beta chain) sequence. CDR1 MDHEN and CDR2 SYDVKM come from the germline V gene. The CDR3 length is 14 residues. V lost 6 bases and J 2 bases, leaving 10 bases between the germline ends. The Seattle patients, enrolled during active infection, were followed longitudinally. These data come from a study of blood T cell repertoires in COVID-19. Background on the study: Acute and convalescent COVID-19 samples came from the United States, Italy and Spain. In each case, the material was cDNA or gDNA derived from T cells, B-cell-depleted T cells, or PBMCs.

In the authors' methods: Cell counts per sample came from amplifying reference gene primers. Generated by immunoSEQ multiplex PCR, the TCRdb table keeps only in-frame clones and is missing some. V and J calls and clone size are as listed in that table; D and trimming were resolved from the DNA. Here the sample spans 150,000 or so clones, around 89% being singletons. V usage is TRBV28 and J usage is TRBJ2-2; no clear D gene. This sequence originates from a man aged 55 to 70 with COVID-19, enrolled during active disease. The sequenced sample was peripheral blood. CDR3 coding DNA: TGTGCCAGCAGCATGAGCTTTAACACCGGGGAGCTGTTTTTT. It codes for CASSMSFNTGELFF.